The T cell receptor (beta chain) described here comes from a study of spatial heterogeneity in lung cancer. Background on the study: Beta-chain sequences consistently outnumbered alpha-chain sequences in detection.

The CDR3 length is 15 residues. V dropped 5 bases and J dropped 5; count of bases not matched to a gene: 3. Each molecule of TCR cDNA was tagged with one unique molecular identifier. In TCRdb, the 5' RACE reads were re-called with MiXCR into one record per CDR3 protein. The sample lists about 38,000 distinct CDR3 sequences, around 7.5% seen once, with approximately 30% in the top ten. This clonotype was recorded at least ten times. Time point denoted: sample taken at primary tumor resection. Whole RNA from tumor, nontumor lung or frozen PBMC was sequenced unsorted. The sequenced sample was PBMCs, obtained at surgery. This chain links TRBV12-3 or TRBV12-4 with TRBJ2-5; 15 bases align to TRBD2. The origin of this receptor is a male donor with early-stage non-small cell lung cancer. Written as DNA, the CDR3 is TGTGCCAGCAGTCGGACTAGCGGGGGGGCGGAGACCCAGTACTTC. It translates to CASSRTSGGAETQYF.